The 13 T cell receptor beta chains listed next were all sequenced from one sample in a study of blood T cell repertoires in COVID-19. Profiling relied on immunoSEQ multiplex PCR, and the TCRdb table lists in-frame clones only, not all of them. Of some 400,000 clones detected, 90% to 95% appear once; the ten largest clones hold about 0.83%. The sequenced sample was PBMCs or T cells enriched from blood (not recorded which). The receptors shown here come from a middle-aged woman who had been exposed to COVID-19.

V usage is TRBV6-5 and J usage is TRBJ1-5; 7 bases line up with TRBD1. CDR1 MNHEY and CDR2 SVGAGI come from the germline V gene. The CDR3 covers 14 residues. V gave up 7 bases and J gave up 7 bases; unmatched junction bases: 10. As DNA, the CDR3 is TGTGCCAGCAACCCTAGACAGGGACAGCAGCCCCAGCATTTT. Translating it yields CASNPRQGQQPQHF.

This sequence joins TRBV5-4 and TRBJ2-7; D remains unclear. Germline-derived CDR1 and CDR2 are SGHNT and YYREEE (reference sequence). The V and J ends lost 3 bases and 0 bases respectively, with 10 bases between them. The CDR3 consists of 14 residues. The CDR3 here is CASSSVPRSYEQYF. CDR3 nucleotides: TGTGCCAGCAGCTCGGTCCCTCGCTCCTACGAGCAGTACTTC.

The chain has TRBV5-1 and TRBJ2-7; D is perhaps TRBD2 (5 bases). Germline V gene data show CDR1 as SGHRS and CDR2 as YFSETQ. V was trimmed by 0 bases and J by 5 bases, leaving 6 bases between them. This CDR3 spans 12 amino acids. The CDR3, as DNA: TGCGCCAGCAGCTTGGGGCGGGACGAGCAGTACTTC. Translation: CASSLGRDEQYF.

The V gene is TRBV19, the J gene TRBJ1-2; TRBD1 aligns across 10 bases. The ends lost 5 bases at V and 7 bases at J; junction bases unmatched: 13. Germline CDR1 is LNHDA and CDR2 is SQIVND (reference sequence). The CDR3 covers 16 residues. This chain's CDR3 is CASSPRDRGDLVGYTF. The CDR3 nucleotides read TGTGCCAGTAGTCCCCGGGACAGGGGAGATTTAGTTGGCTACACCTTC.

The J gene is TRBJ1-5, the V gene TRBV19, with 7 bases identical to TRBD1. The CDR3 has 14 amino acids. Germline loops: CDR1 LNHDA, CDR2 SQIVND (reference sequence). V shed 8 bases and J 3 bases; nucleotides not matched to a gene: 7. CDR3 nucleotide sequence: TGTGCCAGTGGATATCAGGGGGACAATCAGCCCCAGCATTTT. This codes for CASGYQGDNQPQHF.

The V and J genes are TRBV27 and TRBJ1-5; TRBD1 matches at 10 bases. Per the germline V gene, CDR1 is MNHEY and CDR2 is SMNVEV (reference sequence). V lost 6 bases and J lost 6; bases outside the gene matches: 14. The CDR3 loop spans 17 amino acids. The CDR3 spells CASSPGTGAIPLQPQHF. As DNA, the CDR3 is TGTGCCAGCAGCCCCGGGACAGGGGCGATACCCCTTCAGCCCCAGCATTTT.

The chain recombines TRBV24-1 with TRBJ2-1; 7 bases line up with TRBD1. Germline assignment: CDR1 KGHDR and CDR2 SFDVKD. With V trimmed by 7 bases and J by 2 bases, 4 bases remained unmatched. This CDR3 spans 14 amino acids. The CDR3 region has the DNA TGTGCCACCAGCAGGGGGTCAGCCTACAATGAGCAGTTCTTC. Residues: CATSRGSAYNEQFF.

The chain recombines TRBV24-1 with TRBJ2-1; D is ambiguous. The CDR3 is 11 residues long. V lost 9 bases to trimming and J lost 4 bases, with 6 bases between them. Germline CDR1 and CDR2: KGHDR and SFDVKD. The CDR3 loop is CATQDYNEQFF. The CDR3 coding sequence is TGTGCCACCCAGGATTACAATGAGCAGTTCTTC.

About this clone itself: Other DNA sequences within the sample encode an identical CDR3. V gene TRBV5-1 combines with J gene TRBJ2-5; 8 nucleotides align to TRBD1. With 4 bases clipped from V and 5 bases from J, the junction kept 7 bases outside the gene matches. Germline loops: CDR1 SGHRS, CDR2 YFSETQ. There are 14 residues in the CDR3. CDR3 sequence reads: CASSPGQVRETQYF. CDR3 bases: TGCGCCAGCAGCCCGGGACAGGTCCGCGAGACCCAGTACTTC.

This clone appeared a few times. The CDR3 spells CASSIGGGRGNTEAFF. In nucleotides, the CDR3 is TGTGCCAGTAGTATCGGGGGAGGCCGCGGGAACACTGAAGCTTTCTTT. The chain is built from TRBV19 and TRBJ1-1; perhaps TRBD1 as D (5 bases). This CDR3 has 16 residues. CDR1 and CDR2 (germline): LNHDA, SQIVND (reference sequence). V was trimmed by 3 bases and J by 1 base, leaving 15 bases between them.

This chain connects TRBV19 to TRBJ1-2, with D perhaps TRBD1 (5 bases). The V end was cut by 6 bases, the J end by 2 bases, with 13 bases between. The CDR3 spans 14 residues. In germline, CDR1 is LNHDA, CDR2 SQIVND (reference sequence). The CDR3 loop is CASSGGPRNYGYTF. The CDR3 DNA follows: TGTGCCAGTAGCGGGGGTCCCAGGAACTATGGCTACACCTTC.

The V call is TRBV3-1 (or the pseudogene TRBV3-2), the J call TRBJ1-2; 7 nucleotides align to TRBD1. Germline V CDR1 and CDR2: LGHDT, YNNKEL (reference sequence). J lost 5 bases, V lost 4 bases, and 4 bases had no gene match. The CDR3 consists of 13 residues. The CDR3 reads CASSPRDRYGYTF. For the CDR3, the DNA is TGTGCCAGCAGCCCCCGGGACAGATATGGCTACACCTTC.

J is TRBJ1-6 and V is TRBV14; the match to TRBD1 covers 9 bases. The CDR3 runs to 15 residues. The trim removed 0 bases at V and 9 bases at J, leaving 3 bases unmatched. The germline V gene encodes CDR1 SGHDN and CDR2 FVKESK. The CDR3 DNA follows: TGTGCCAGCAGCCAAGAGGACAGGGGATTTTCACCCCTCCACTTT. Translating it yields CASSQEDRGFSPLHF.